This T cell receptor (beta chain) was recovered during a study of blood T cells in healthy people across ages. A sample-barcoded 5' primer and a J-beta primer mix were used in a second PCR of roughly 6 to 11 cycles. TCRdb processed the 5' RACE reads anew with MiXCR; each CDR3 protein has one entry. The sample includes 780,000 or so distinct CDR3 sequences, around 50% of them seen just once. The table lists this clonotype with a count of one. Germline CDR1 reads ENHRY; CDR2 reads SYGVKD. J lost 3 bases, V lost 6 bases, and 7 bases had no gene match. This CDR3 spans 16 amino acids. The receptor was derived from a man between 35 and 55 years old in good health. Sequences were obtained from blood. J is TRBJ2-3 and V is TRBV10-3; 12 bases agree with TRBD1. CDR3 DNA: TGTGCCATCAGGTCCGGGACAGGGGGCGAAACAGATACGCAGTATTTT. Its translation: CAIRSGTGGETDTQYF.